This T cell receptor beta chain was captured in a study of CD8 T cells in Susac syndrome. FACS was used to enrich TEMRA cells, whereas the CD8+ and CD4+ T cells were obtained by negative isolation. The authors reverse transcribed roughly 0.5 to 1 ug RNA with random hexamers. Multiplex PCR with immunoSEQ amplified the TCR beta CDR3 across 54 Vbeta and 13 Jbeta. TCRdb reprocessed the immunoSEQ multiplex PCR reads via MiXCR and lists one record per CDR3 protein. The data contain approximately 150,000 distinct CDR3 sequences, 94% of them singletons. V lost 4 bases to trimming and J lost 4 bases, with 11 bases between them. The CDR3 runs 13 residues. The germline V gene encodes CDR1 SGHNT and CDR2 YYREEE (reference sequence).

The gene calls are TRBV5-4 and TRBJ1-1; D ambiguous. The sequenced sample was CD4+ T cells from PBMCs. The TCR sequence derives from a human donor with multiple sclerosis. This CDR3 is CASSLNTATEAFF. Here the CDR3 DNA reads TGTGCCAGCAGCCTGAATACAGCCACTGAAGCTTTCTTT.